One sample yielded the 20 T cell receptor beta chains listed below, sequenced in a study of PD-1 blockade in classical Hodgkin lymphoma (dated by TCRdb to the early 2020s). Libraries were constructed by the immunoSEQ multiplex PCR assay. This is the immuneACCESS table as TCRdb keeps it, with only in-frame sequences that have V and J called. A part of the clones is gone; compared with another copy, unresolved V genes explain less than half, and the rest is unexplained. Within this sample are about 90,000 clones, with approximately 83% of them counted one time only. The ten largest clones add up to approximately 15% of the sample. In light of the paper, this sample's time point label describes: cycle 4 day 1 (C4D1), after less than seven weeks of nivolumab. All trial patients had relapsed after autologous stem cell transplantation, with cohorts A, B and C differing in prior brentuximab vedotin exposure.

Sequenced material: peripheral blood mononuclear cells (PBMCs), taken before the fourth cycle of nivolumab. The receptor source for this set is a human donor with classical Hodgkin lymphoma.

This clone was seen a single time. This sequence joins TRBV7-8 and TRBJ2-3, with D tentatively TRBD2 (7 bases). Looked up from germline, CDR1 is SGHVS and CDR2 is FQNEAQ. V was pared by 3 bases and J by 4 bases, with 17 bases between. This CDR3 has 16 amino acids. The CDR3 bases are TGTGCCAGCAGCTTTCCAGACGGGGAGGGGGCAGATACGCAGTATTTT. Its translation is CASSFPDGEGADTQYF. Filled out from reference TRBV7-8 and TRBJ2-3, the complete variable domain reads GAGVSQSPRYKVAKRGQDVALRCDPISGHVSLFWYQQALGQGPEFLTYFQNEAQLDKSGLPSDRFFAERPEGSVSTLKIQRTQQEDSAVYLCASSFPDGEGADTQYFGPGTRLTVL.

The chain couples TRBV10-3 to TRBJ2-7, with unresolved D. Germline CDR1 reads ENHRY; CDR2 reads SYGVKD. The CDR3 has 12 residues. V was pared by 6 bases and J by 3 bases, with 9 bases between. CDR3 nucleotides: TGTGCCATCAGCGCCGAGAGCTACGAGCAGTACTTC. Protein product: CAISAESYEQYF.

This CDR3 reads CASSAQGLADKTQYF. The CDR3 DNA follows: TGTGCCAGCAGTGCCCAGGGACTAGCGGATAAGACGCAGTATTTT. This chain uses TRBV28 with TRBJ2-3; 11 nucleotides match TRBD2. Germline V gene data show CDR1 as MDHEN and CDR2 as SYDVKM. This CDR3 contains 15 residues. Trimming took 5 bases from V and 9 from J; bases not matched to a gene: 10. Full variable domain (remainder filled in from reference TRBV28 and TRBJ2-3): DVKVTQSSRYLVKRTGEKVFLECVQDMDHENMFWYRQDPGLGLRLIYFSYDVKMKEKGDIPEGYSVSREKKERFSLILESASTNQTSMYLCASSAQGLADKTQYFGPGTRLTVL.

The J gene is TRBJ2-7, the V gene TRBV5-6; TRBD2 matches 9 bases. The CDR3 consists of 14 residues. Germline V lookup: CDR1 SGHDT, CDR2 YYEEEE. With 0 bases clipped from V and 5 bases from J, the junction kept 3 bases outside the gene matches. The CDR3 coding sequence is TGTGCCAGCAGCTTGGGCGGGAGGGCAAACGAGCAGTACTTC. Translation: CASSLGGRANEQYF.

This rearrangement joins TRBV6-1 to TRBJ1-5; 9 nucleotides match TRBD1. CDR1 and CDR2 (germline): MNHNS, SASEGT. The CDR3 length is 14 residues. Trimming cost V 7 bases and J 4 bases; bases outside gene matches: 5. The CDR3 DNA reads TGTGCCAGCACTAGAGGACAGGGGAATCAGCCCCAGCATTTT. Its protein is CASTRGQGNQPQHF.

This chain joins TRBV13 and TRBJ2-1; unclear D gene. V lost 2 bases and J lost 5, with 16 bases in between. The germline gives CDR1 PRHDT, CDR2 FYEKMQ (reference sequence). This CDR3 has 16 amino acids. CDR3: CASSLSVAHYNNEQFF. CDR3 bases: TGTGCCAGCAGCTTATCCGTAGCCCATTACAACAATGAGCAGTTCTTC.

This chain uses TRBV27 with TRBJ2-7, with 7 bases aligning to TRBD2. V shed 6 bases and J 10 bases; nucleotides not matched to a gene: 9. This CDR3 region has 12 residues. Germline values: CDR1 MNHEY, CDR2 SMNVEV (reference sequence). The CDR3 loop is CASSTPAGTQYF. CDR3 bases: TGTGCCAGCAGCACCCCAGCGGGGACTCAGTACTTC.

The J gene is TRBJ2-4, the V gene TRBV19; 10 nucleotides line up with TRBD2. Germline loops: CDR1 LNHDA, CDR2 SQIVND (reference sequence). Trimming removed 3 bases from V and 7 bases from J; junction bases left unmatched: 9. The CDR3 runs to 16 residues. Here the CDR3 DNA reads TGTGCCAGTAGTATTGTGGCTAGCGGGAGCGGGAACATTCAGTACTTC. Protein: CASSIVASGSGNIQYF.

The chain is built from TRBV7-8 and TRBJ1-1; D gene unclear. This CDR3 has 13 amino acids. Germline V gene data show CDR1 as SGHVS and CDR2 as FQNEAQ. V was clipped by 5 bases and J by 1 base, with 8 bases between them. The CDR3 spells CASSPLTNTEAFF. The CDR3, as DNA: TGTGCCAGCAGCCCGCTGACGAACACTGAAGCTTTCTTT.

This sequence joins TRBV7-6 and TRBJ2-1; 10 nucleotides line up with TRBD2. The germline V gene has CDR1 SGHVS and CDR2 FNYEAQ. Unmatched junction bases numbered 1, after V lost 1 base and J lost 4 bases. The CDR3 covers 15 residues. The CDR3 here is CASSLVAGGYNEQFF. DNA for the CDR3: TGTGCCAGCAGCTTAGTAGCGGGAGGTTACAATGAGCAGTTCTTC.

The chain is built from TRBV7-6 and TRBJ2-2, with D unclear. V lost 3 bases and J lost 4, with 9 bases in between. The CDR3 runs to 14 residues. Germline V gives CDR1 SGHVS, CDR2 FNYEAQ. For the CDR3, the DNA is TGTGCCAGCAGCTTGTCGGGCGCCACCGGGGAGCTGTTTTTT. This encodes CASSLSGATGELFF.

The V and J genes are TRBV28 and TRBJ1-4; weak D call: TRBD1 (5 bases). The CDR3 runs to 14 residues. V was trimmed by 6 bases and J by 4 bases, leaving 12 bases between them. Germline V gene sequence: CDR1 MDHEN, CDR2 SYDVKM. The CDR3 is CASSTDKFNEKLFF. The CDR3 bases are TGTGCCAGCAGCACGGACAAGTTTAATGAAAAACTGTTTTTT. Complete variable domain (other parts from reference TRBV28 and TRBJ1-4): DVKVTQSSRYLVKRTGEKVFLECVQDMDHENMFWYRQDPGLGLRLIYFSYDVKMKEKGDIPEGYSVSREKKERFSLILESASTNQTSMYLCASSTDKFNEKLFFGSGTQLSVL.

The gene calls are TRBV7-9 and TRBJ2-7; 7 bases match TRBD1. Germline loops: CDR1 SEHNR, CDR2 FQNEAQ (reference sequence). The CDR3 runs 13 residues. After removal of 2 bases from V and 11 bases from J, the junction contained 9 bases not matched to a gene. The CDR3 sequence: CASSLMAGGAEYF. CDR3 sequence (DNA): TGTGCCAGCAGCTTAATGGCAGGGGGTGCCGAGTACTTC.

This rearrangement joins TRBV7-2 to TRBJ2-3; TRBD1 matches at 11 bases. Germline V lookup: CDR1 SGHTA, CDR2 FQGNSA. This CDR3 is 15 amino acids long. V dropped 5 bases and J dropped 4; count of bases not matched to a gene: 5. CDR3 nucleotides: TGTGCCAGCAGCCTTCTGGGACAGGGGGCAGATACGCAGTATTTT. This encodes CASSLLGQGADTQYF.

The chain combines TRBV30 with TRBJ2-1; TRBD1 matches 10 bases. This CDR3 comprises 12 residues. CDR1 is GTSNPN, CDR2 SVGIG, per germline (reference sequence). V was clipped by 0 bases and J by 15 bases; unmatched bases: 5. The CDR3 sequence is CAWSVLGQGLFF. The CDR3 coding sequence is TGTGCCTGGAGTGTACTGGGACAGGGGTTGTTCTTC.

This sequence joins TRBV7-7 and TRBJ2-7; 9 bases align to TRBD1. The ends lost 3 bases at V and 5 bases at J; junction bases unmatched: 5. Germline CDR1 and CDR2: SSHAT and FNYEAQ (reference sequence). CDR3 length: 14 residues. For the CDR3, the DNA is TGTGCCAGCAGCTTGGGGACAGGGAGGGACGAGCAGTACTTC. This gives the protein CASSLGTGRDEQYF.

The rearrangement links TRBV5-5 to TRBJ2-1, with D unresolved. The CDR3 totals 14 residues. V dropped 2 bases and J dropped 2 bases, with 8 bases sitting between them. Germline lookup yields CDR1 SGHKS and CDR2 YYEKEE (reference sequence). The CDR3 coding sequence is TGTGCCAGCAGCTTAGGGCAAACCTACAATGAGCAGTTCTTC. Amino acid sequence: CASSLGQTYNEQFF.

J is TRBJ2-7 and V is TRBV11-1; tentatively, D is TRBD2 (6 bases). Germline CDR1 is SGHAT and CDR2 is FQDESV (reference sequence). V was clipped by 7 bases and J by 3 bases, with 16 bases between them. This CDR3 is built from 14 residues. The chain's CDR3 is CASNRPGDGYEQYF. The CDR3 nucleotides read TGTGCCAGCAACCGTCCGGGGGACGGCTACGAGCAGTACTTC.

The V gene is TRBV7-6, the J gene TRBJ2-7, with 8 bases matching TRBD2. Germline assignment: CDR1 SGHVS and CDR2 FNYEAQ. CDR3 length: 15 amino acids. Trimming took 0 bases from V and 5 from J; bases not matched to a gene: 6. CDR3 coding DNA: TGTGCCAGCAGCTTAGCTGCGGGAGGTATCGACGAGCAGTACTTC. Translation gives CASSLAAGGIDEQYF. Together with reference TRBV7-6 and TRBJ2-7, the CDR3 gives the full variable domain: GAGVSQSPRYKVTKRGQDVALRCDPISGHVSLYWYRQALGQGPEFLTYFNYEAQQDKSGLPNDRFSAERPEGSISTLTIQRTEQRDSAMYRCASSLAAGGIDEQYFGPGTRLTVT.

J is TRBJ1-3 and V is TRBV7-9; no clear D gene. CDR1 is SEHNR, CDR2 FQNEAQ, per germline (reference sequence). V dropped 5 bases and J dropped 3 bases, with 17 bases sitting between them. The CDR3 loop spans 16 amino acids. DNA for the CDR3: TGTGCCAGCAGCCGCTACAGTCCAGACGTTGGAAACACCATATATTTT. This gives the protein CASSRYSPDVGNTIYF.